The TCR beta chain under discussion was sequenced for a study of T cell responses to AZD1222 COVID-19 vaccine. Samples with a second dose at about 4 or about 12 weeks were pooled together. There are a few counts of this clone. Antigen unknown. Findings of the study overall: Spike-specific TCR breadth and depth both grew after two AZD1222 doses. Sampling captured repertoires only after the peak T cell response.

Assay: immunoSEQ multiplex PCR; the TCRdb copy retains only in-frame clones and omits some. Of about 42,000 clones in the sample, around four fifths are singletons; the top ten hold roughly 18%. The clonotype comes from an adult who received the AZD1222 COVID-19 vaccine. This sample comprised peripheral blood, obtained 28 days after the second AZD1222 dose.

The CDR3 here is CASSYLSPRGYTF. For the CDR3, the DNA is TGTGCCAGCAGTTACCTCTCGCCCCGAGGCTACACCTTC. This chain joins TRBV6-5 and TRBJ1-2; D uncertain. Germline V lookup: CDR1 MNHEY, CDR2 SVGAGI. V was trimmed by 2 bases and J by 8 bases, leaving 12 bases between them. The CDR3 is 13 amino acids.